Listed below are T cell receptor beta chains from one sample, sequenced in a study of somatic mutations in cytotoxic T cells in rheumatoid arthritis. Assay used: immunoSEQ multiplex PCR; TCRdb lists only in-frame clones, some missing. The sample has roughly 20,000 clones, about nine tenths seen once; the top ten hold roughly 15%. The sample taken for sequencing was CD8+ T cells sorted from blood. These receptors were taken from a middle-aged man in good health. Both conserved end residues are part of each CDR3.

j_gene | v_gene | CDR3aa
TRBJ2-3 | TRBV4-1 | CASSQKITGLTDTQYF
TRBJ2-1 | TRBV27 | CASSPGPDNEQFF
TRBJ2-1 | TRBV19 | CASSIPVGQGIYEQFF
TRBJ2-7 | TRBV5-4 | CAFREGTYEQYF
TRBJ2-1 | TRBV9 | CASSGLAGLYHEQFF
TRBJ2-7 | TRBV13 | CASSLVDRGGNEQYF
TRBJ2-7 | TRBV19 | CASSERASGRASYEQYF
TRBJ2-5 | TRBV19 | CASSPTTGEGTQYF
TRBJ2-7 | TRBV9 | CASSISGRAGYEQYF
NA | TRBV5-1 | CASSPGQPYEQYF
TRBJ2-3 | TRBV9 | CASNNGGTSTDTQYF
TRBJ2-1 | TRBV11-2 | CASSPNYNEQFF
TRBJ2-2 | TRBV28 | CASSSEVPYTGELFF
TRBJ2-3 | TRBV5-4 | CASSSGTSGDTDTQYF
TRBJ2-7 | TRBV7-2 | CASSYGLAGGPSWEQYF
TRBJ2-3 | TRBV6-1 | CASTGPLDTQYF
TRBJ2-1 | TRBV11-2 | CASSLIGGGHNEQFF
TRBJ2-1 | TRBV5-6 | CASNTRRDRVTNEQFF
TRBJ2-2 | TRBV15 | CATSSLLASNTGELFF
TRBJ1-5 | TRBV27 | CASTQTGGNQPQHF
TRBJ2-5 | TRBV7-6 | CASSLAPRFQETQYF
TRBJ2-7 | TRBV7-8 | CASSFGASGGYAYEQYF
TRBJ1-2 | TRBV29-1 | CSALGAGKGYTF
TRBJ2-7 | TRBV2 | CASSEGYEQYF
TRBJ2-7 | TRBV10-2 | CASSESHPAGGAYEQYF
TRBJ2-3 | TRBV11-2 | CASSFLADFSGRVDTQYF
TRBJ1-1 | TRBV19 | CASSFSSGGNTEAFF
TRBJ2-7 | TRBV6-5 | CASSWGASTYEQYF
TRBJ2-1 | TRBV13 | CASSLGLTVAGGSEQFF
TRBJ2-3 | TRBV4-1 | CASSQELLAGPTGADTQYF
TRBJ1-5 | TRBV7-9 | CASSPGQGLNQPQHF
TRBJ2-7 | TRBV7-6 | CASSWGGDEQYF
TRBJ2-3 | TRBV11-2 | CASSSTRGYTDTQYF
TRBJ1-5 | TRBV27 | CASSLGQGYQPQHF
TRBJ2-3 | TRBV4-2 | CASSHDTDTQYF
TRBJ2-1 | TRBV6-4 | CASSDKDYNEQFF
TRBJ1-2 | TRBV6-5 | CASSPNARYGYTF
TRBJ1-4 | TRBV11-2 | CASSLAHFDRVNEKLFF
TRBJ2-7 | TRBV6-6 | CASSSGLANTYEQYF
TRBJ1-1 | TRBV4-1 | CASSQERGEEAFF
TRBJ2-3 | TRBV29-1 | CSVPGGSSGSPTDTQYF
TRBJ1-3 | TRBV21-1 | CASSTHPDTSGNTIYF
TRBJ2-1 | TRBV6-4 | CASSGALDTSHEQFF
TRBJ2-7 | TRBV29-1 | CSAETGKNSYEQYF
TRBJ2-1 | TRBV11-2 | CASSLDLLAEQFF
TRBJ2-3 | TRBV6-6 | CATASEGKSTDTQYF
TRBJ2-4 | TRBV5-5 | CASSLGQGGRAKNIQYF
TRBJ2-1 | TRBV25-1 | CASSEGGEQFF
TRBJ1-5 | TRBV28 | CASSLRGDSNQPQHF